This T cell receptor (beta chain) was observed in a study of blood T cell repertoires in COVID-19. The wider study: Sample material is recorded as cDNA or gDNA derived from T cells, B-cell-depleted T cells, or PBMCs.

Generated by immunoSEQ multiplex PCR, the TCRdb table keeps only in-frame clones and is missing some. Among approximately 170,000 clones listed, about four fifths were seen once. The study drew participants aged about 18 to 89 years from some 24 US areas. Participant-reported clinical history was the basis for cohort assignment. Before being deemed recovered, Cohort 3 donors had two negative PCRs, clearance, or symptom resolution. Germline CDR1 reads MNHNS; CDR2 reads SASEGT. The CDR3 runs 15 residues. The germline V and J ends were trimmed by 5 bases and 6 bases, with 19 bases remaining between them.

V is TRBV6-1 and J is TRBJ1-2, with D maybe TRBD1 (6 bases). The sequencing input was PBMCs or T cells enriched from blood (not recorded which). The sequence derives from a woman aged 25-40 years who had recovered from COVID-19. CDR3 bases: TGTGCCAGCAGTTCCGGACAGATTAGTGGGGATGGCTACACCTTC. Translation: CASSSGQISGDGYTF.